This section outlines one T cell receptor beta chain sequence together with its context. This record comes from a study of T cell changes during pregnancy in multiple sclerosis. Trimming removed 10 bases at V and 2 bases at J, with 14 bases between. The germline gives CDR1 MNHEY, CDR2 SVGAGI. This CDR3 contains 13 residues. TCRdb's table, derived via immunoSEQ multiplex PCR, lists solely in-frame clones and lacks some. Counted here are 25,000 to 40,000 clones, approximately 90% occurring once; the ten biggest clones make up 5.5% to 8%. This chain links TRBV6-5 with TRBJ1-1; D remains ambiguous. The sample in question was CD8+ T cells from peripheral blood mononuclear cells, obtained in the second trimester of pregnancy. The receptor comes from a female donor with multiple sclerosis, enrolled in a pregnancy study. The CDR3 DNA reads as TGTGCCACCCGCGTTTCACTAAACACTGAAGCTTTCTTT. Its translation: CATRVSLNTEAFF.